Below are 30 T cell receptor beta chains sequenced from a single sample in a study of blood T cell repertoires in COVID-19. The protocol was immunoSEQ multiplex PCR, while the TCRdb copy is restricted to in-frame clones and leaves out a portion. Among more than 85,000 clones, approximately 80% were seen once, and the ten largest hold approximately 15%. Sequenced sample: peripheral blood. The receptor source for this set is a woman aged 60-75 years with acute or convalescent COVID-19.

A remark on this clone: The same CDR3 is also encoded by other DNA sequences in this sample. V gene TRBV7-9 combines with J gene TRBJ1-1; D might be TRBD1 (5 bases). Trimming took 1 base from V and 6 from J, leaving 6 bases between them. Germline V lookup: CDR1 SEHNR, CDR2 FQNEAQ (reference sequence). The CDR3 is made up of 12 amino acids. CDR3 DNA: TGTGCCAGCAGCTTAGTAGGGGCTGAAGCTTTCTTT. Residues: CASSLVGAEAFF. Based on the CDR3 plus reference TRBV7-9 and TRBJ1-1, the full variable domain is DTGVSQNPRHKITKRGQNVTFRCDPISEHNRLYWYRQTLGQGPEFLTYFQNEAQLEKSRLLSDRFSAERPKGSFSTLEIQRTEQGDSAMYLCASSLVGAEAFFGQGTRLTVV.

A remark on this clone: This specimen includes other DNA sequences encoding the same CDR3. The V gene is TRBV6-5, the J gene TRBJ2-5; D unclear. Germline values: CDR1 MNHEY, CDR2 SVGAGI. Trimming left V 6 bases short and J 5 bases short, with 10 bases between. The CDR3 consists of 12 residues. The CDR3 spells CASSQSGETQYF. The CDR3 coding sequence is TGTGCCAGCAGCCAGTCTGGTGAGACCCAGTACTTC.

The chain combines TRBV7-8 with TRBJ1-1, with D unresolved. CDR1 and CDR2 from the germline V gene are SGHVS and FQNEAQ. The V end lost 1 base, the J end lost 5 bases, and 14 bases lay between the germline ends. The CDR3 totals 15 residues. This CDR3 is CASSLDPGRGTEAFF. The CDR3 DNA sequence: TGTGCCAGCAGCTTAGACCCAGGCAGAGGGACTGAAGCTTTCTTT.

The chain links TRBV14 to TRBJ2-2; TRBD1 agrees at 8 bases. Trimming took 5 bases from V and 4 from J; bases not matched to a gene: 6. This CDR3 region has 15 residues. The germline V gene encodes CDR1 SGHDN and CDR2 FVKESK. The CDR3 region has the DNA TGTGCCAGCAGCGCCCCCGGGACAGGCACCGGGGAGCTGTTTTTT. Protein: CASSAPGTGTGELFF. The full variable domain, in which reference TRBV14 and TRBJ2-2 provide the parts outside the CDR3, is EAGVTQFPSHSVIEKGQTVTLRCDPISGHDNLYWYRRVMGKEIKFLLHFVKESKQDESGMPNNRFLAERTGGTYSTLKVQPAELEDSGVYFCASSAPGTGTGELFFGEGSRLTVL.

The CDR3 is CASSLDWTGSGYTF. In DNA, the CDR3 is TGTGCCAGCAGCTTAGATTGGACAGGGTCTGGCTACACCTTC. The chain carries TRBV11-3 and TRBJ1-2; 8 bases are shared with TRBD1. The CDR3 extends over 14 amino acids. Trimming took 0 bases from V and 7 from J; bases not matched to a gene: 4. Per the germline V gene, CDR1 is SGHNT and CDR2 is YENEEA.

The chain combines TRBV7-3 with TRBJ2-2; D might be TRBD1 (6 bases). The V end was cut by 5 bases, the J end by 1 base, with 8 bases between. Germline V gene lookup returns CDR1 SGHTA and CDR2 FQGTGA. The CDR3 runs 14 residues. The CDR3 sequence is CASSRGQNTGELFF. The CDR3 bases are TGTGCCAGCAGCCGGGGACAGAACACCGGGGAGCTGTTTTTT.

This clone turned up a few times. This sequence joins TRBV11-1 and TRBJ1-2; D is perhaps TRBD1 (6 bases). This CDR3 region has 12 residues. CDR1 and CDR2 from the germline V gene are SGHAT and FQDESV (reference sequence). Trimming took 5 bases from V and 5 from J, leaving 9 bases between them. The CDR3 protein is CASSTTGYGYTF. In DNA form, the CDR3 reads TGTGCCAGCAGCACAACAGGGTATGGCTACACCTTC.

This clone was observed a handful of times. V gene TRBV19 combines with J gene TRBJ1-6, with D perhaps matching TRBD1 (5 bases). The germline V gene has CDR1 LNHDA and CDR2 SQIVND (reference sequence). Trimming left V 6 bases short and J 4 bases short, with 10 bases between. The CDR3 consists of 14 residues. The CDR3 DNA follows: TGTGCCAGTAGCCCGGAGGGGTATAATTCACCCCTCCACTTT. Protein: CASSPEGYNSPLHF.

J is TRBJ2-1 and V is TRBV9; D not certain. This CDR3 region has 15 residues. Germline assignment: CDR1 SGDLS and CDR2 YYNGEE. V gave up 0 bases and J gave up 1 base, with 8 bases separating them. The CDR3 coding sequence is TGTGCCAGCAGCGTAGACTCTCTTTCCTACAATGAGCAGTTCTTC. Encoded protein: CASSVDSLSYNEQFF.

V usage is TRBV18 and J usage is TRBJ1-1; no firm D call. CDR3 length: 13 residues. CDR1 and CDR2 (germline): KGHSH, LQKENI. V dropped 3 bases and J dropped 3 bases, with 8 bases sitting between them. Here the CDR3 DNA reads TGTGCCAGCTCACCGAGGATGGACACTGAAGCTTTCTTT. Amino acid sequence: CASSPRMDTEAFF.

The chain employs TRBV5-1 and TRBJ2-7; 7 bases map to TRBD1. V lost 4 bases, J lost 2 bases, and 9 bases stayed unmatched. Germline CDR1 SGHRS, CDR2 YFSETQ. There are 15 residues in the CDR3. CDR3 nucleotide sequence: TGCGCCAGCAGCCCAGGACAGGCCTCTCCCTACGAGCAGTACTTC. It specifies CASSPGQASPYEQYF.

V usage is TRBV5-1 and J usage is TRBJ1-3, with TRBD1 as a possible D gene (5 bases). CDR1 is SGHRS and CDR2 is YFSETQ in the germline V gene. This CDR3 spans 16 amino acids. V was cut by 0 bases and J by 3 bases, with 13 bases left in between. CDR3 sequence (DNA): TGCGCCAGCAGCTTGGCGGGGGTTACGTATGGAAACACCATATATTTT. Translation gives CASSLAGVTYGNTIYF.

V usage is TRBV9 and J usage is TRBJ1-4, with 8 bases fitting TRBD1. With 4 bases clipped from V and 1 base from J, the junction kept 9 bases outside the gene matches. Germline CDR1 reads SGDLS; CDR2 reads YYNGEE. This CDR3 has 17 amino acids. CDR3: CASSPRTGRGTNEKLFF. In DNA, the CDR3 is TGTGCCAGCAGCCCCCGGACAGGGCGCGGAACTAATGAAAAACTGTTTTTT.

This chain's CDR3 is CASNQNSGGVYEQYF. CDR3 bases: TGTGCCAGCAACCAAAATAGCGGGGGGGTGTACGAGCAGTACTTC. The gene calls are TRBV28 and TRBJ2-7; 11 bases are a match to TRBD2. Germline CDR1 MDHEN, CDR2 SYDVKM. CDR3 length: 15 residues. Trimming cost V 7 bases and J 4 bases; bases outside gene matches: 9.

The chain uses TRBV9 and TRBJ2-3; tentative D call: TRBD1 (6 bases). The CDR3 extends over 15 amino acids. Looked up from germline, CDR1 is SGDLS and CDR2 is YYNGEE. V lost 4 bases and J lost 2, with 14 bases in between. CDR3 DNA: TGTGCCAGCAGCTCTGCGGACAGTCTCACAGATACGCAGTATTTT. Translating it yields CASSSADSLTDTQYF.

The genes are TRBV11-3 and TRBJ1-6; TRBD1 matches at 10 bases. The germline gives CDR1 SGHNT, CDR2 YENEEA. Trimming cost V 0 bases and J 10 bases; bases outside gene matches: 6. The CDR3 length is 16 residues. CDR3 sequence reads: CASSLDSTGGRSPLHF. CDR3 sequence (DNA): TGTGCCAGCAGCTTAGACTCGACAGGGGGCAGATCACCCCTCCACTTT. Using reference TRBV11-3 and TRBJ1-6 for the parts outside the CDR3, the full variable domain is EAGVVQSPRYKIIEKKQPVAFWCNPISGHNTLYWYLQNLGQGPELLIRYENEEAVDDSQLPKDRFSAERLKGVDSTLKIQPAELGDSAVYLCASSLDSTGGRSPLHFGNGTRLTVT.

The rearrangement links TRBV30 to TRBJ1-1; weak D call: TRBD1 (5 bases). Looked up from germline, CDR1 is GTSNPN and CDR2 is SVGIG (reference sequence). The CDR3 totals 16 residues. The germline V and J ends were trimmed by 0 bases and 0 bases, with 14 bases remaining between them. The CDR3 DNA reads TGTGCCTGGAGTGTACCATGGTACAGGTTGAACACTGAAGCTTTCTTT. It is translated as CAWSVPWYRLNTEAFF.

The rearrangement joins TRBV6-5 to TRBJ2-1; possible D gene TRBD1, 8 bases. The germline V and J ends were trimmed by 6 bases and 8 bases, with 14 bases remaining between them. This CDR3 is 13 amino acids long. Germline-derived CDR1 and CDR2 are MNHEY and SVGAGI. CDR3 in DNA: TGTGCCAGCAGGCACACAGGGGGGGATGAGCAGTTCTTC. This sequence encodes CASRHTGGDEQFF.

CDR3 in DNA: TGTGCCAGCAGTCTGGGGGCCATTTACACAGATACGCAGTATTTT. It codes for CASSLGAIYTDTQYF. The chain employs TRBV27 and TRBJ2-3; D is perhaps TRBD1 (6 bases). The V gene's germline CDR1 is MNHEY and CDR2 SMNVEV (reference sequence). The CDR3 totals 15 residues. V shed 5 bases and J shed 2 bases, with 14 bases lying between them.

This sequence joins TRBV18 and TRBJ1-4, with 10 bases identical to TRBD1. V dropped 1 base and J dropped 6; count of bases not matched to a gene: 5. Germline V gene lookup returns CDR1 KGHSH and CDR2 LQKENI. The CDR3 runs 16 residues. The DNA for the CDR3 is TGTGCCAGCTCACCACACCGGGACAGGGGTCATGAAAAACTGTTTTTT. Protein product: CASSPHRDRGHEKLFF.

V usage is TRBV24-1 and J usage is TRBJ2-6; no definite D call. This CDR3 contains 13 residues. Germline V gene lookup returns CDR1 KGHDR and CDR2 SFDVKD. V shed 9 bases and J shed 1 base, with 6 bases lying between them. The CDR3 DNA reads TGTGCCACCGGGCCGTCTGGGGCCAACGTCCTGACTTTC. This translates into CATGPSGANVLTF.

This clone was seen only a few times. The rearrangement joins TRBV7-9 to TRBJ2-2, with 11 bases aligning to TRBD1. With V trimmed by 3 bases and J by 6 bases, 3 bases remained unmatched. From germline, CDR1 is SEHNR and CDR2 FQNEAQ (reference sequence). The CDR3 contains 15 residues. CDR3 amino acids: CASSLGQGGSGELFF. The CDR3, as DNA: TGTGCCAGCAGCTTGGGACAGGGGGGATCCGGGGAGCTGTTTTTT.

Only one count was recorded for this clone. This chain links TRBV3-1 (or the pseudogene TRBV3-2) with TRBJ2-3, with 14 bases that match TRBD2. The CDR3 totals 19 residues. The V and J ends lost 3 bases and 6 bases, in that order; junction bases with no gene match: 14. CDR1 and CDR2 (germline): LGHDT, YNNKEL (reference sequence). The CDR3, as DNA: TGTGCCAGCAGCCATTCCCTTCCGGGACTAGCGGGGGCGAGGGATACGCAGTATTTT. The encoded protein is CASSHSLPGLAGARDTQYF.

CDR3 residues: CATSPLRGSYEQYF. DNA for the CDR3: TGTGCCACCTCCCCTCTCCGAGGCTCCTACGAGCAGTACTTC. The chain couples TRBV15 to TRBJ2-7, with D hard to call. This CDR3 is 14 amino acids long. From germline, CDR1 is LNHNV and CDR2 YYDKDF (reference sequence). V gave up 8 bases and J gave up 0 bases, with 14 bases separating them. The full variable domain, rest sourced from reference TRBV15 and TRBJ2-7, is DAMVIQNPRYQVTQFGKPVTLSCSQTLNHNVMYWYQQKSSQAPKLLFHYYDKDFNNEADTPDNFQSRRPNTSFCFLDIRSPGLGDTAMYLCATSPLRGSYEQYFGPGTRLTVT.

The rearrangement uses TRBV7-9 and TRBJ2-3, with D possibly matching TRBD2 (7 bases). The CDR3 consists of 15 residues. V lost 7 bases and J 2 bases, leaving 16 bases between the germline ends. CDR1 and CDR2 (germline): SEHNR, FQNEAQ (reference sequence). CDR3 in amino acids: CASTSPGGLTDTQYF. Here the CDR3 DNA reads TGTGCCAGCACCTCCCCGGGGGGCCTCACAGATACGCAGTATTTT. The entire variable domain, with the rest obtained from reference TRBV7-9 and TRBJ2-3, is as follows: DTGVSQNPRHKITKRGQNVTFRCDPISEHNRLYWYRQTLGQGPEFLTYFQNEAQLEKSRLLSDRFSAERPKGSFSTLEIQRTEQGDSAMYLCASTSPGGLTDTQYFGPGTRLTVL.

The chain couples TRBV21-1 to TRBJ2-1; the D segment call TRBD2 is taken from the table without a DNA check. TRBV21-1 is annotated as a pseudogene. The CDR3 runs 20 residues. In DNA, the CDR3 is TGTGCCAGCAGCAAAGCACCCCAGGCCCCAGCTGGGAGCTCCTACAATGAGCAGTTCTTC. Translation: CASSKAPQAPAGSSYNEQFF.

Here the CDR3 DNA reads TGCAGCGTTGAACAGGGTGGGGGAAACACCATATATTTT. Its protein product is CSVEQGGGNTIYF. The rearrangement joins TRBV29-1 to TRBJ1-3, with D possibly being TRBD1 (5 bases). This CDR3 contains 13 residues. Trimming removed 2 bases at V and 4 bases at J, with 9 bases between. In germline, CDR1 is SQVTM, CDR2 ANQGSEA. The full variable domain, with the rest looked up from reference TRBV29-1 and TRBJ1-3, is SAVISQKPSRDICQRGTSLTIQCQVDSQVTMMFWYRQQPGQSLTLIATANQGSEATYESGFVIDKFPISRPNLTFSTLTVSNMSPEDSSIYLCSVEQGGGNTIYFGEGSWLTVV.

Points on this clone: Other DNA sequences of this sample code for an identical CDR3. The chain employs TRBV19 and TRBJ2-5; 10 bases are a match to TRBD1. There are 14 residues in the CDR3. Per germline, CDR1 LNHDA and CDR2 SQIVND (reference sequence). Losses at the gene ends were 6 bases for V and 5 bases for J; bases not matched to a gene: 6. CDR3 DNA sequence: TGTGCCAGTAGAATGACAGGGGGCAGGGAGACCCAGTACTTC. Amino acids: CASRMTGGRETQYF. The complete variable domain, with remaining parts taken from reference TRBV19 and TRBJ2-5, reads DGGITQSPKYLFRKEGQNVTLSCEQNLNHDAMYWYRQDPGQGLRLIYYSQIVNDFQKGDIAEGYSVSREKKESFPLTVTSAQKNPTAFYLCASRMTGGRETQYFGPGTRLLVL.

V gene TRBV5-1 combines with J gene TRBJ2-5; TRBD1 matches at 7 bases. V lost 0 bases to trimming and J lost 5 bases; unmatched junction nucleotides: 4. Per germline, CDR1 SGHRS and CDR2 YFSETQ. This CDR3 is 14 amino acids long. CDR3 sequence: CASSLGQGMETQYF. The CDR3 region has the DNA TGCGCCAGCAGCTTGGGACAGGGAATGGAGACCCAGTACTTC.

The genes are TRBV4-3 and TRBJ2-6; 8 nucleotides align to TRBD1. The CDR3 length is 19 residues. J gave up 0 bases and V 0 bases, and 7 bases lay outside the gene matches. CDR1 LGHNA and CDR2 YSLEER come from the germline V gene. CDR3 coding DNA: TGCGCCAGCAGCCAAGATCCGGGACAGGCTAGCTCTGGGGCCAACGTCCTGACTTTC. This sequence encodes CASSQDPGQASSGANVLTF.